These 31 T cell receptor beta chains originate from one sample sequenced in a study of glioma-infiltrating T cells. Using RNA template, CDR3s of TCR alpha and beta were amplified with iRepertoire arm-PCR. MiXCR, run by TCRdb on the multiplex PCR reads, gives a single entry per CDR3 protein. The sample lists over 15,000 distinct CDR3 sequences; nearly 60% were seen once. What was sequenced was glioma tissue, nonneoplastic brain tissue, or PBMCs (not recorded which). The origin of the receptors is a human donor with low-grade glioma or glioblastoma, undergoing nonglioma brain surgery, or in good health (not recorded which).

The chain carries TRBV28 and TRBJ2-7; D could derive from TRBD1 or TRBD2 (5 bases each). The CDR3 totals 14 residues. CDR1 is MDHEN and CDR2 is SYDVKM in the germline V gene. Trimming left V 6 bases short and J 2 bases short, with 14 bases between. CDR3 in amino acids: CASSLVGRTYEQYF. The DNA of the CDR3 is TGTGCCAGCAGCTTAGTGGGACGGACCTACGAGCAGTACTTC.

This chain joins TRBV2 and TRBJ1-1; unclear D gene. The CDR3 has 13 amino acids. Trimming left V 4 bases short and J 1 base short, with 7 bases between. Per the germline V gene, CDR1 is SNHLY and CDR2 is FYNNEI. Written as DNA, the CDR3 is TGTGCCAGCAGTGTCCGCTCGAACACTGAAGCTTTCTTT. This encodes CASSVRSNTEAFF.

This clonotype showed up just a few times. This chain joins TRBV24-1 and TRBJ2-1; tentatively, D is TRBD2 (6 bases). Trimming pared 0 bases from V and 6 bases from J, leaving 11 bases between. Germline CDR1 reads KGHDR; CDR2 reads SFDVKD. The CDR3 contains 15 residues. The CDR3 DNA reads TGTGCCACCAGTGATTTGGGCGGGAAAGTCAATGAGCAGTTCTTC. It codes for CATSDLGGKVNEQFF.

This chain joins TRBV18 and TRBJ1-5, with 10 bases that match TRBD1. The ends lost 3 bases at V and 0 bases at J; junction bases unmatched: 5. The CDR3 extends over 17 amino acids. The germline CDR1 and CDR2 sequences are KGHSH and LQKENI. This CDR3 reads CASSPGQGGNSNQPQHF. CDR3 bases: TGTGCCAGCTCACCTGGACAGGGGGGAAATAGCAATCAGCCCCAGCATTTT.

The J gene is TRBJ2-5, the V gene TRBV6-2 or TRBV6-3; D unresolved. Germline CDR1 MNHEY, CDR2 SVGEGT. The CDR3 extends over 13 amino acids. The ends were cut back, 5 bases at V and 1 base at J, with 8 bases in the middle. In DNA form, the CDR3 reads TGTGCCAGCAGTCGGGCCGGCCAAGAGACCCAGTACTTC. It translates to CASSRAGQETQYF.

This clonotype occurred a few times. The V and J genes are TRBV18 and TRBJ1-1; D unclear. CDR3 size: 16 residues. Germline V lookup: CDR1 KGHSH, CDR2 LQKENI. Trimming left V 5 bases short and J 4 bases short, with 20 bases between. In DNA, the CDR3 is TGTGCCAGCTCATCATGGAATACAGATTTTATCACTGAAGCTTTCTTT. It yields the protein CASSSWNTDFITEAFF.

At least ten counts were recorded for this clonotype. The gene calls are TRBV3-1 and TRBJ2-1, with 7 nucleotides matching TRBD2. Germline CDR1 LGHDT, CDR2 YNNKEL (reference sequence). The CDR3 spans 12 residues. V shed 4 bases and J 6 bases; nucleotides not matched to a gene: 0. CDR3 nucleotide sequence: TGTGCCAGCAGCCGGACTAGCAATGAGCAGTTCTTC. It is translated as CASSRTSNEQFF.

A remark on this clonotype: A junction boundary mismatches the germline segment, possibly from a read error. This chain links TRBV6-6 with TRBJ2-5; D perhaps matches TRBD2 (7 bases). The CDR3 is 14 amino acids. Germline CDR1 and CDR2: MNHNY and SVGAGI (reference sequence). The CDR3 bases are TGTGCCAGCACCCTGGGGAGAGGGGGGGAGACCCAGTACTTT. It codes for CASTLGRGGETQYF.

V gene TRBV7-2 combines with J gene TRBJ1-5, with 7 bases fitting TRBD1. CDR1 is SGHTA and CDR2 is FQGNSA in the germline V gene. The V gene end was trimmed by 4 bases and the J gene end by 0 bases; junction bases not matched to a gene: 12. This CDR3 contains 18 residues. This CDR3 is CASSSSGQQSYSNQPQHF. The DNA for the CDR3 is TGTGCCAGCAGCTCGTCGGGACAGCAGAGTTATAGCAATCAGCCCCAGCATTTT.

V usage is TRBV6-1 and J usage is TRBJ1-1; no definite D call. CDR3 length equals 13 residues. Trimming took 7 bases from V and 7 from J, leaving 16 bases between them. Germline V gene lookup returns CDR1 MNHNS and CDR2 SASEGT. The CDR3 bases are TGTGCCAGCATTACCAACTTAGGCAGTGAAGCTTTCTTT. Translation: CASITNLGSEAFF.

This clonotype was observed a handful of times. The chain uses TRBV9 and TRBJ2-1; the D call may be TRBD1 or TRBD2 (6 bases each). This CDR3 is built from 14 residues. The V end was cut by 3 bases, the J end by 4 bases, with 11 bases between. Germline V CDR1 and CDR2: SGDLS, YYNGEE. CDR3 in DNA: TGTGCCAGCAGCGCGAGGGGGGAATACAATGAGCAGTTCTTC. It codes for CASSARGEYNEQFF.

This sequence joins TRBV6-9 and TRBJ2-7; D call uncertain. Trimming took 4 bases from V and 5 from J, leaving 9 bases between them. Germline-derived CDR1 and CDR2 are MNHGY and SVAAGI. The CDR3 is made up of 12 amino acids. Here the CDR3 DNA reads TGTGCCAGCAGTTTCAAGCCGAACGAGCAGTACTTC. Translated: CASSFKPNEQYF.

V gene TRBV12-3 or TRBV12-4 combines with J gene TRBJ2-1; no firm D call. Trimming left V 6 bases short and J 5 bases short, with 5 bases between. This CDR3 is built from 11 residues. In DNA form, the CDR3 reads TGTGCCAGCAGCCCAGACAATGAGCAGTTCTTC. It translates to CASSPDNEQFF.

As concerns this clonotype: This may be a read error: a much more frequent sequence differs by one nucleotide. Since no conserved phenylalanine or tryptophan closes the CDR3, a read error is the likely cause. The genes are TRBV29-1 and TRBJ2-7; unclear D gene. CDR1 SQVTM and CDR2 ANQGSEA come from the germline V gene. This CDR3 comprises 15 residues. Between the trimmed V and J ends, which lost 2 bases and 3 bases, there was a span of 17 bases. CDR3 sequence (DNA): TGCAGCGTTGAAATGGCAGACCGATCAAACTACGAGCAGTACCTC. This gives the protein CSVEMADRSNYEQYL.

About this clonotype: With a much larger clone just one base away, this may be a read error. The chain links TRBV7-8 to TRBJ2-2, with 7 positions matching TRBD2. The CDR3 is made up of 15 amino acids. Germline CDR1 is SGHVS and CDR2 is FQNEAQ. In DNA, the CDR3 is TGTGCCAGCAGCCGGAGCGGGACGAACGCCGGGGAGCTGTTTTTT. As protein: CASSRSGTNAGELFF. Based on the CDR3 plus reference TRBV7-8 and TRBJ2-2, the full variable domain is GAGVSQSPRYKVAKRGQDVALRCDPISGHVSLFWYQQALGQGPEFLTYFQNEAQLDKSGLPSDRFFAERPEGSVSTLKIQRTQQEDSAVYLCASSRSGTNAGELFFGEGSRLTVL.

As concerns this clonotype: At one boundary the junction diverges from the germline segment, which might be a read error. The chain carries TRBV7-3 and TRBJ2-1; 13 bases are a match to TRBD2. The CDR3 totals 15 residues. CDR1 SGHTA and CDR2 FQGTGA come from the germline V gene. This chain's CDR3 is CASSVTSGRANEQFF. DNA for the CDR3: TGTGCCAGCAGCGTAACTAGCGGGAGGGCTAATGAGCAGTTCTTC.

V and J are TRBV6-1 and TRBJ1-5; D might be TRBD1 (5 bases). Trimming removed 4 bases at V and 5 bases at J, with 12 bases between. The CDR3 totals 14 residues. CDR1 is MNHNS, CDR2 SASEGT, per germline. CDR3 DNA sequence: TGTGCCAGCAGTGTAATTCAGGGTTATCAGCCCCAGCATTTT. Translating it yields CASSVIQGYQPQHF.

This clonotype turned up a few times. The CDR3 DNA follows: TGCAGCGACTATGGCTACACCTTC. Protein sequence: CSDYGYTF. The chain combines TRBV20-1 with TRBJ1-2; D gene ambiguous. The length of the CDR3 is 8 residues. The V gene's germline CDR1 is DFQATT and CDR2 SNEGSKA (reference sequence).

This chain connects TRBV6-2 or TRBV6-3 to TRBJ2-1; weak D call: TRBD2 (6 bases). CDR3 length equals 15 residues. Per the germline V gene, CDR1 is MNHEY and CDR2 is SVGEGT. The germline V and J ends were trimmed by 6 bases and 3 bases, with 15 bases remaining between them. CDR3 region: CASRGVDYLYNEQFF. Here the CDR3 DNA reads TGTGCCAGCAGGGGGGTGGACTACCTCTACAATGAGCAGTTCTTC.

This clonotype was detected a few times. In DNA, the CDR3 is TGTGCCAGCACCCAAAGCTGGACTAACTACGAGCAGTACTTC. Amino acids: CASTQSWTNYEQYF. This chain joins TRBV11-2 and TRBJ2-7, with D possibly being TRBD2 (6 bases). V lost 7 bases to trimming and J lost 3 bases, with 16 bases between them. Per germline, CDR1 SGHAT and CDR2 FQNNGV. This CDR3 is built from 14 residues.

V usage is TRBV10-2 and J usage is TRBJ2-3; D might be TRBD1 (6 bases). Per germline, CDR1 WSHSY and CDR2 SAAADI. The CDR3 has 15 amino acids. V was trimmed by 5 bases and J by 5 bases, leaving 17 bases between them. DNA of the CDR3: TGCGCCAGCAGTAATACAGGGAGTAGTAGAGATACGCAGTATTTT. Its translation: CASSNTGSSRDTQYF.

The chain is built from TRBV20-1 and TRBJ2-3, with TRBD2 identical over 7 bases. Germline V CDR1 and CDR2: DFQATT, SNEGSKA (reference sequence). This CDR3 has 16 amino acids. The V gene end was trimmed by 3 bases and the J gene end by 3 bases; junction bases not matched to a gene: 12. The CDR3, as DNA: TGCAGTGCTAGCCTCCCGGGCGGGAGAAGGACAGATACGCAGTATTTT. Amino acid sequence: CSASLPGGRRTDTQYF.

This clonotype was counted many times. The J gene is TRBJ1-5, the V gene TRBV7-8; D may be TRBD1 (5 bases). This CDR3 comprises 14 residues. CDR1 and CDR2 from the germline V gene are SGHVS and FQNEAQ. Trimming removed 3 bases from V and 0 bases from J, with 6 bases in between. CDR3 protein: CASSLGPSNQPQHF. DNA for the CDR3: TGTGCCAGCAGCTTGGGACCTAGCAATCAGCCCCAGCATTTT.

The chain recombines TRBV20-1 with TRBJ1-5; D may be TRBD1 (6 bases). The V end lost 3 bases, the J end lost 9 bases, and 15 bases lay between the germline ends. This CDR3 is 13 amino acids long. CDR1 and CDR2 (germline): DFQATT, SNEGSKA (reference sequence). Here the CDR3 DNA reads TGCAGTGCTAGCCTTGGGACAAGCCCGCCCCAGCATTTT. Translation: CSASLGTSPPQHF.

This chain connects TRBV10-3 to TRBJ1-1; maybe TRBD1 (6 bases). V shed 10 bases and J shed 3 bases, with 12 bases lying between them. Germline loops: CDR1 ENHRY, CDR2 SYGVKD. The CDR3 has 12 amino acids. The CDR3 sequence: CASRTDYTEAFF. The CDR3 DNA reads TGTGCCAGCCGGACAGACTACACTGAAGCTTTCTTT.

This clonotype has only a few counts. A junction end diverges from the germline sequence, so it may reflect a read error. The chain has TRBV27 and TRBJ1-5; tentative D call: TRBD1 (5 bases). CDR3 length equals 13 residues. Germline CDR1 is MNHEY and CDR2 is SMNVEV (reference sequence). The CDR3 DNA reads as TGTGCCAGCAGTTCGAACAGGAATCAACCCCAGCATTTT. Amino acids: CASSSNRNQPQHF.

The chain is built from TRBV3-1 and TRBJ2-5, with D perhaps TRBD1 (6 bases). There are 12 residues in the CDR3. Looked up from germline, CDR1 is LGHDT and CDR2 is YNNKEL (reference sequence). Trimming pared 3 bases from V and 12 bases from J, leaving 14 bases between. The CDR3, as DNA: TGTGCCAGCAGCCACCACGGGGACATCGAGTACTTC. This encodes CASSHHGDIEYF.

The gene calls are TRBV20-1 and TRBJ2-7; TRBD1 is a possible D gene (6 bases). Germline V gene sequence: CDR1 DFQATT, CDR2 SNEGSKA (reference sequence). V lost 7 bases, J lost 2 bases, and 18 bases lay in between. This CDR3 is built from 14 residues. The CDR3 nucleotides are TGCAGTGGAATCACCAGGACAGAGACCTACGAGCAGTACTTC. The encoded protein is CSGITRTETYEQYF.

The chain links TRBV20-1 to TRBJ1-2; 10 bases line up with TRBD1. The CDR3 extends over 14 amino acids. In germline, CDR1 is DFQATT, CDR2 SNEGSKA (reference sequence). Germline trimming cut 5 bases from V and 4 bases from J; bases unmatched to any gene: 7. CDR3 amino acids: CSAVWGQGLYGYTF. The CDR3 nucleotides are TGCAGTGCTGTCTGGGGACAGGGGCTCTATGGCTACACCTTC.

The rearrangement joins TRBV6-6 to TRBJ2-1; D uncertain. In germline, CDR1 is MNHNY, CDR2 SVGAGI (reference sequence). The CDR3 is made up of 13 amino acids. V was cut by 2 bases and J by 5 bases, with 7 bases left in between. This CDR3 reads CASSYRVNNEQFF. CDR3 sequence (DNA): TGTGCCAGCAGTTACAGGGTTAACAATGAGCAGTTCTTC.

This clonotype was counted a few times. The rearrangement joins TRBV10-2 to TRBJ2-7; D could derive from TRBD1 or TRBD2 (5 bases each). The V end lost 1 base, the J end lost 2 bases, and 9 bases lay between the germline ends. The CDR3 length is 14 residues. Germline V gives CDR1 WSHSY, CDR2 SAAADI. Written as DNA, the CDR3 is TGCGCCAGCAGTGAGTTCCAGGGAGCCTACGAGCAGTACTTC. It specifies CASSEFQGAYEQYF.